The next 7 T cell receptor beta chains were all read from a single sample in a study of T cell repertoires in cytomegalovirus infection. TCRdb used MiXCR to reprocess the reads, holding one entry per CDR3 protein. The sample carries 250,000 or so distinct CDR3 sequences, roughly an eighth recorded once. Specimen: PBMCs. All receptors come from a human donor in good health (CMV status not recorded). Some clones in this sample may be carry-over from other donors' samples.

In its sample, this clonotype is medium-sized (0.01 to 0.1%). The chain couples TRBV7-2 to TRBJ2-7; D may be TRBD1 (5 bases). Germline lookup yields CDR1 SGHTA and CDR2 FQGNSA. This CDR3 contains 13 residues. V lost 4 bases to trimming and J lost 2 bases, with 9 bases between them. The CDR3 nucleotides are TGTGCCAGCAGCTCCCAAGGGGCCTACGAGCAGTACTTC. This encodes CASSSQGAYEQYF.

This clonotype was counted only a few times. V and J are TRBV19 and TRBJ2-7, with a possible D match to TRBD2 (5 bases). The CDR3 contains 15 residues. V lost 0 bases and J lost 2, with 11 bases in between. Germline CDR1 and CDR2: LNHDA and SQIVND (reference sequence). The CDR3 loop is CASSIERTSPYEQYF. In DNA form, the CDR3 reads TGTGCCAGTAGTATAGAACGGACTTCTCCCTACGAGCAGTACTTC. The full variable domain, in which reference TRBV19 and TRBJ2-7 provide the parts outside the CDR3, is DGGITQSPKYLFRKEGQNVTLSCEQNLNHDAMYWYRQDPGQGLRLIYYSQIVNDFQKGDIAEGYSVSREKKESFPLTVTSAQKNPTAFYLCASSIERTSPYEQYFGPGTRLTVT.

The V call is TRBV29-1, the J call TRBJ2-3; no reliable D call. Germline V gene lookup returns CDR1 SQVTM and CDR2 ANQGSEA. This CDR3 comprises 11 residues. V was cut by 5 bases and J by 9 bases, with 12 bases left in between. For the CDR3, the DNA is TGCAGCGTTTTCAGGAGAGAAACGCAGTATTTT. Its translation: CSVFRRETQYF.

There are many counts of this clonotype. The chain carries TRBV7-2 and TRBJ1-1, with D possibly being TRBD1 (5 bases). The V gene lost 0 bases and the J gene lost 8 bases, with 10 bases spanning the gap. Germline V gives CDR1 SGHTA, CDR2 FQGNSA. The CDR3 covers 13 residues. CDR3 sequence: CASSLAGRMEAFF. CDR3 coding DNA: TGTGCCAGCAGCTTAGCGGGGCGAATGGAAGCTTTCTTT.

The V gene is TRBV6-6, the J gene TRBJ1-3; D is uncertain. Trimming removed 6 bases from V and 1 base from J, with 13 bases in between. The CDR3 contains 15 residues. Germline V gives CDR1 MNHNY, CDR2 SVGAGI (reference sequence). CDR3 residues: CASSQRSGSGNTIYF. CDR3 DNA sequence: TGTGCCAGCAGCCAAAGGTCCGGTTCTGGAAACACCATATATTTT.

This clonotype was seen a few times. V and J are TRBV11-3 and TRBJ2-1; D remains unclear. The CDR3 is made up of 13 amino acids. Trimming stripped 5 bases from V and 3 bases from J, with 8 bases between. Germline CDR1 is SGHNT and CDR2 is YENEEA. CDR3 bases: TGTGCCAGCAGCCTCAATCGCTACAATGAGCAGTTCTTC. This codes for CASSLNRYNEQFF.

This clonotype was picked up a small number of times. The rearrangement joins TRBV28 to TRBJ2-1; TRBD2 agrees at 8 bases. V lost 8 bases and J lost 4; bases outside the gene matches: 10. Germline lookup yields CDR1 MDHEN and CDR2 SYDVKM. The CDR3 runs 15 residues. The CDR3 sequence: CASQLGLGLYNEQFF. CDR3 in DNA: TGTGCCAGCCAGTTGGGACTAGGCCTATACAATGAGCAGTTCTTC.